Listed here is a single TCR beta chain. No antigen is known for it. This sample is drawn from a study of shared clonotypes between healthy human individuals. Study-wide results and caveats: Estimated richness was generally greater in naive than memory subsets.

The study enrolled healthy HIV-negative adults without recent acute infections or vaccinations as donors. Some clones are missing from TCRdb's copy, which holds only in-frame ones; the method was immunoSEQ multiplex PCR. The sample has roughly 520,000 clones, around 96% seen once. V shed 7 bases and J shed 1 base, with 14 bases lying between them. Germline V CDR1 and CDR2: SGHRS, YFSETQ. The length of the CDR3 is 14 residues. The specimen was naive CD4+ T cells sorted from blood. Subset given: CD45RA+ positively selected. This clonotype was sampled from a woman in her thirties in good health. The chain has TRBV5-1 and TRBJ2-5; weak D call: TRBD1 (5 bases). The DNA of the CDR3 is TGCGCCAGCGGGATGGGCAGGGCCCAAGAGACCCAGTACTTC. Amino acid sequence: CASGMGRAQETQYF.